These 19 T cell receptor beta chains were all obtained from the same sample, sequenced in a study of OX40 agonist ivuxolimab in advanced cancers. The repertoire was sequenced with immunoSEQ multiplex PCR; TCRdb's copy has only in-frame clones and lacks some. The table lists 40,000 to 60,000 clones, approximately 92% of them singletons. The specimen was CD4+ or CD8+ T cells sorted from blood, collected in a trial of the OX40 agonist ivuxolimab. Receptor source: an adult with an advanced solid tumor such as melanoma, head and neck, liver or kidney cancer.

The chain recombines TRBV14 with TRBJ2-6; D gene unclear. Germline lookup yields CDR1 SGHDN and CDR2 FVKESK. The V and J ends lost 3 bases and 0 bases respectively, with 18 bases between them. This CDR3 contains 19 residues. The CDR3 loop is CASSQSVADPASGANVLTF. The CDR3, as DNA: TGTGCCAGCAGCCAGTCCGTGGCCGACCCAGCCTCTGGGGCCAACGTCCTGACTTTC.

The rearrangement links TRBV11-2 to TRBJ2-1; D unclear. Germline lookup yields CDR1 SGHAT and CDR2 FQNNGV. The CDR3 is made up of 12 amino acids. V lost 1 base and J 6 bases, leaving 4 bases between the germline ends. In DNA, the CDR3 is TGTGCCAGCAGCTTAGTGCTCAATGAGCAGTTCTTC. Amino acids: CASSLVLNEQFF.

This chain uses TRBV4-2 with TRBJ2-7; TRBD2 matches 10 bases. The CDR3 is 15 residues long. Looked up from germline, CDR1 is LGHNA and CDR2 is YNFKEQ. V lost 4 bases to trimming and J lost 0 bases; unmatched junction nucleotides: 3. The CDR3 DNA sequence: TGTGCCAGCAGCCCAACTAGCGGGAACTCCTACGAGCAGTACTTC. Amino acid sequence: CASSPTSGNSYEQYF.

This sequence joins TRBV9 and TRBJ2-1; 7 nucleotides line up with TRBD2. Germline CDR1 is SGDLS and CDR2 is YYNGEE. CDR3 length: 14 residues. After removal of 4 bases from V and 8 bases from J, the junction contained 9 bases not matched to a gene. The CDR3 coding sequence is TGTGCCAGCAGCCCCCGGGGTCGGGGGGATGAGCAGTTCTTC. It codes for CASSPRGRGDEQFF. The variable domain in full, completed from reference TRBV9 and TRBJ2-1, reads DSGVTQTPKHLITATGQRVTLRCSPRSGDLSVYWYQQSLDQGLQFLIQYYNGEERAKGNILERFSAQQFPDLHSELNLSSLELGDSALYFCASSPRGRGDEQFFGPGTRLTVL.

This clone showed up just once. The chain recombines TRBV7-2 with TRBJ2-1; 9 bases are shared with TRBD2. The CDR3 spans 16 residues. Germline V gives CDR1 SGHTA, CDR2 FQGNSA. Losses at the gene ends were 6 bases for V and 2 bases for J; bases not matched to a gene: 8. CDR3 in DNA: TGTGCCAGCAGTTTCTTTAGCGGGAGTACCTACAATGAGCAGTTCTTC. Protein: CASSFFSGSTYNEQFF.

The CDR3: CASSIGVTSGETQYF. For the CDR3, the DNA is TGTGCCAGTAGTATAGGTGTAACTAGCGGCGAGACCCAGTACTTC. The rearrangement links TRBV19 to TRBJ2-5; 8 bases line up with TRBD2. The V and J ends lost 1 base and 5 bases, in that order; junction bases with no gene match: 6. This CDR3 is 15 amino acids long. In germline, CDR1 is LNHDA, CDR2 SQIVND (reference sequence).

This clone was seen a single time. The CDR3 nucleotides are TGTGCCAGCTCACCAAGGACCCAAGAGACCCAGTACTTC. It encodes CASSPRTQETQYF. The chain employs TRBV18 and TRBJ2-5; D is unclear. V was pared by 2 bases and J by 1 base, with 5 bases between. The length of the CDR3 is 13 residues. The germline CDR1 and CDR2 sequences are KGHSH and LQKENI.

This chain uses TRBV6-5 with TRBJ2-3; D is unresolved. CDR3 size: 15 residues. Germline CDR1 and CDR2: MNHEY and SVGAGI. The V gene lost 0 bases and the J gene lost 0 bases, with 7 bases spanning the gap. In nucleotides, the CDR3 is TGTGCCAGCAGTTACTCCTCGACTAGCACAGATACGCAGTATTTT. Protein: CASSYSSTSTDTQYF.

The chain recombines TRBV7-8 with TRBJ2-1, with D unresolved. Germline CDR1 is SGHVS and CDR2 is FQNEAQ. This CDR3 spans 14 amino acids. V was shortened by 5 bases and J by 6 bases, with 14 bases between the two germline ends. In nucleotides, the CDR3 is TGTGCCAGCAGCCTTTTACAGTCTCCCAATGAGCAGTTCTTC. It is translated as CASSLLQSPNEQFF.

The V and J genes are TRBV9 and TRBJ2-3, with D maybe TRBD2 (6 bases). Germline lookup yields CDR1 SGDLS and CDR2 YYNGEE. Trimming left V 3 bases short and J 2 bases short, with 22 bases between. This CDR3 has 18 residues. CDR3 sequence (DNA): TGTGCCAGCAGCGGGGGATGGGAGCGGGCGTACTCCACAGATACGCAGTATTTT. Residues: CASSGGWERAYSTDTQYF.

This sequence joins TRBV7-2 and TRBJ2-3; 8 bases agree with TRBD2. With 1 base clipped from V and 5 bases from J, the junction kept 8 bases outside the gene matches. The CDR3 totals 16 residues. Germline CDR1 is SGHTA and CDR2 is FQGNSA. The CDR3 protein is CASSLDGRAGLDTQYF. In DNA, the CDR3 is TGTGCCAGCAGCTTAGACGGGAGGGCCGGGTTAGATACGCAGTATTTT.

The chain employs TRBV28 and TRBJ2-7; 9 nucleotides match TRBD2. Germline values: CDR1 MDHEN, CDR2 SYDVKM. The V segment lost 3 bases and the J segment 7 bases; nucleotides outside the gene matches: 7. This CDR3 region has 14 residues. The CDR3 DNA follows: TGTGCCAGCAGTTTCACCCGGCTAGCGGGAGAGCAGTACTTC. The encoded protein is CASSFTRLAGEQYF.

In the case of this clone: It is likely a read error, because the conserved phenylalanine at the end of the CDR3 is missing. The chain has TRBV2 and TRBJ2-7; 8 bases match TRBD2. The germline CDR1 and CDR2 sequences are SNHLY and FYNNEI. CDR3 length: 13 residues. J gave up 0 bases and V 8 bases, and 3 bases lay outside the gene matches. The DNA for the CDR3 is TGTGCCAGCCGGGGGGGGGACTCCTACGAGCAGTACCTC. Translated, it gives CASRGGDSYEQYL.

V gene TRBV12-5 combines with J gene TRBJ1-2; D uncertain. CDR3 length equals 15 residues. Germline V lookup: CDR1 LGHNT, CDR2 FRNRAP. Trimming removed 5 bases from V and 6 bases from J, with 19 bases in between. The CDR3 region has the DNA TGTGCTAGTGGTCCCGGGCCCTCCCCGGTGGATGGCTACACCTTC. As protein: CASGPGPSPVDGYTF.

This clone was found once. The chain recombines TRBV4-3 with TRBJ2-5; D is unclear. CDR1 and CDR2 (germline): LGHNA, YSLEER. The CDR3 extends over 14 amino acids. The V and J ends lost 0 bases and 1 base respectively, with 6 bases between them. The DNA for the CDR3 is TGCGCCAGCAGCCAAGATTCCTCCCAAGAGACCCAGTACTTC. Translating gives CASSQDSSQETQYF.

The V and J genes are TRBV5-1 and TRBJ1-1; TRBD1 is a possible D gene (6 bases). The germline gives CDR1 SGHRS, CDR2 YFSETQ. The CDR3 runs to 15 residues. Trimming removed 4 bases from V and 5 bases from J, with 18 bases in between. The CDR3 region is CASSPLGGGWTEAFF. The CDR3 nucleotides are TGCGCCAGCAGCCCGCTTGGCGGGGGCTGGACTGAAGCTTTCTTT.

The genes are TRBV29-1 and TRBJ2-2; TRBD1 aligns across 12 bases. The V gene's germline CDR1 is SQVTM and CDR2 ANQGSEA. The V segment lost 6 bases and the J segment 3 bases; nucleotides outside the gene matches: 5. This CDR3 region has 15 residues. Here the CDR3 reads CSVTGTGGHTGELFF. For the CDR3, the DNA is TGCAGCGTCACCGGGACAGGGGGCCACACCGGGGAGCTGTTTTTT.

V usage is TRBV13 and J usage is TRBJ2-1; tentative D call: TRBD2 (5 bases). This CDR3 spans 17 amino acids. The V and J ends lost 1 base and 5 bases respectively, with 18 bases between them. Germline-derived CDR1 and CDR2 are PRHDT and FYEKMQ (reference sequence). CDR3 in DNA: TGTGCCAGCAGCTTAGTAGAGGGTAGTTCGTACAACAATGAGCAGTTCTTC. Translating it yields CASSLVEGSSYNNEQFF. The variable domain in full, with the rest retrieved from reference TRBV13 and TRBJ2-1, is AAGVIQSPRHLIKEKRETATLKCYPIPRHDTVYWYQQGPGQDPQFLISFYEKMQSDKGSIPDRFSAQQFSDYHSELNMSSLELGDSALYFCASSLVEGSSYNNEQFFGPGTRLTVL.

The V call is TRBV27, the J call TRBJ1-6; 11 positions agree with TRBD1. Trimming removed 6 bases from V and 8 bases from J; junction bases left unmatched: 3. The CDR3 is 14 amino acids. Germline V gene sequence: CDR1 MNHEY, CDR2 SMNVEV (reference sequence). The chain's CDR3 is CASSWDRGDSPLHF. The DNA for the CDR3 is TGTGCCAGCAGCTGGGACAGGGGGGATTCACCCCTCCACTTT.